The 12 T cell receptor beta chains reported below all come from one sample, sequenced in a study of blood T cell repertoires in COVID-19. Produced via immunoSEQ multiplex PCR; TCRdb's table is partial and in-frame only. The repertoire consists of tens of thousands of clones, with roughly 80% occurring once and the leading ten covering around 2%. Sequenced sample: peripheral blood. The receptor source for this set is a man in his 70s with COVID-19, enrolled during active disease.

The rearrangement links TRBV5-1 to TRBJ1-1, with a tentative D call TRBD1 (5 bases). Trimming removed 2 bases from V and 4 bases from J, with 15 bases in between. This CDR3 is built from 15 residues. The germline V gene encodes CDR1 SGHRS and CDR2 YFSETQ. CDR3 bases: TGCGCCAGCAGCTTCGGATCGGGGGAGGGCACTGAAGCTTTCTTT. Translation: CASSFGSGEGTEAFF.

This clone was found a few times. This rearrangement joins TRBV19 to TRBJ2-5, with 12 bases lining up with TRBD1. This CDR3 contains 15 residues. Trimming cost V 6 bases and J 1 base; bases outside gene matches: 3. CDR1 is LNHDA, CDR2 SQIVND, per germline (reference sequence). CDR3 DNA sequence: TGTGCCAGTAGCAGGGACAGGGGGCCCCAAGAGACCCAGTACTTC. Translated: CASSRDRGPQETQYF.

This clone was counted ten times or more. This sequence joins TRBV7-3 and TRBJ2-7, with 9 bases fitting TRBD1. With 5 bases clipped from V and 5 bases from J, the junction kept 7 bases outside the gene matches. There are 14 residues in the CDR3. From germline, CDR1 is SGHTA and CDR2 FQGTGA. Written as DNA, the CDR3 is TGTGCCAGCAGCCCCGGGACAGGGTCCCACGAGCAGTACTTC. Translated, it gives CASSPGTGSHEQYF.

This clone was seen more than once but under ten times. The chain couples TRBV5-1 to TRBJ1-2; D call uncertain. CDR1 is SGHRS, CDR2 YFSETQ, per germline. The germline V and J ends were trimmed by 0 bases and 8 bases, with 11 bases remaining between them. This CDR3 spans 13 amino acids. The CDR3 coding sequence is TGCGCCAGCAGCTTGGAATCCGGGTTCGGCTACACCTTC. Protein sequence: CASSLESGFGYTF.

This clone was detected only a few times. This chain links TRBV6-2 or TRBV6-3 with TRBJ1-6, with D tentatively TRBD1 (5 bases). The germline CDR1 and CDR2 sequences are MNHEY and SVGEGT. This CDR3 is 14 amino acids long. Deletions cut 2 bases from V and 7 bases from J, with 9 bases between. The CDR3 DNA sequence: TGTGCCAGCAGTTACGGGCCAGGGAATTCACCCCTCCACTTT. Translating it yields CASSYGPGNSPLHF.

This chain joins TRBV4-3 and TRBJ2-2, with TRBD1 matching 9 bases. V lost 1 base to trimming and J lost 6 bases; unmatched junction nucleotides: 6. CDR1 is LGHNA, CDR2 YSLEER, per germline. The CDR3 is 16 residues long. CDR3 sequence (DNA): TGCGCCAGCAGCCAAGTAGGACAGGGGTTTTCCGGGGAGCTGTTTTTT. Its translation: CASSQVGQGFSGELFF.

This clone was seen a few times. DNA of the CDR3: TGTGCCAGCAGTCTTTTCGGACAGGGTATATTCGGTAACACTGAAGCTTTCTTT. It translates to CASSLFGQGIFGNTEAFF. The chain combines TRBV6-2 or TRBV6-3 with TRBJ1-1; the match to TRBD1 covers 8 bases. Losses at the gene ends were 5 bases for V and 2 bases for J; bases not matched to a gene: 16. The germline gives CDR1 MNHEY, CDR2 SVGEGT. The CDR3 totals 18 residues.

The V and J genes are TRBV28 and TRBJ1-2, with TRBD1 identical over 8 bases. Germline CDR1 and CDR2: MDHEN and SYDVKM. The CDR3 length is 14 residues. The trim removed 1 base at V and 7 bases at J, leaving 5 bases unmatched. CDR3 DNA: TGTGCCAGCAGTTTATACCTGACAGGGGTTGGCTACACCTTC. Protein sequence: CASSLYLTGVGYTF.

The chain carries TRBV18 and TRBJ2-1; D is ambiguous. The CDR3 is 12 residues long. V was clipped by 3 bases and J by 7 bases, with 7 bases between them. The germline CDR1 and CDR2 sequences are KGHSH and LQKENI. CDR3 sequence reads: CASSPIVNEQFF. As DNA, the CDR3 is TGTGCCAGCTCACCGATAGTGAATGAGCAGTTCTTC.

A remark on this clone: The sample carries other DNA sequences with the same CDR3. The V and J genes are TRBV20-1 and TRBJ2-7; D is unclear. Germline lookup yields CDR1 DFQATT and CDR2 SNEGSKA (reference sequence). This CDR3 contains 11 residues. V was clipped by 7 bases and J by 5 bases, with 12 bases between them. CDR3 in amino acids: CSVRSGHEQYF. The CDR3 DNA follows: TGCAGTGTGCGCTCGGGTCACGAGCAGTACTTC.

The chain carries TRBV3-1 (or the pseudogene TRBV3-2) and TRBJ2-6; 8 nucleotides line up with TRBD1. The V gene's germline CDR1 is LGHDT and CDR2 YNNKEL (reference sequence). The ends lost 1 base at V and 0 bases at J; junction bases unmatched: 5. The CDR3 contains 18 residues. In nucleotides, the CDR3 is TGTGCCAGCAGCCAAGCCGGACAGGGCCTCTCTGGGGCCAACGTCCTGACTTTC. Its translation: CASSQAGQGLSGANVLTF.

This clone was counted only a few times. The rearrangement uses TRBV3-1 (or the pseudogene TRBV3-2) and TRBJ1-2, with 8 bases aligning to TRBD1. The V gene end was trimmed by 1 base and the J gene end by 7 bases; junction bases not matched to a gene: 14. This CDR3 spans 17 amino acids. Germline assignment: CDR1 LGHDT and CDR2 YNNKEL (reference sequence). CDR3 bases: TGTGCCAGCAGCCAAGTAACTCCAGGGGGCAGTTCTCGTGGCTACACCTTC. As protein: CASSQVTPGGSSRGYTF.